This paragraph covers one TCR beta chain sequence. The CDR3 consists of 13 residues. J lost 4 bases, V lost 8 bases, and 5 bases had no gene match. Germline CDR1 reads LNHDA; CDR2 reads SQIVND (reference sequence). Treatment given: about 20 received Ad26.COV2.S at low or high dose, single or two shots; about 5 received placebo; per-sample allocation not given. Day 63 after the first injection of vaccine or placebo was the sampling time. The data were obtained in a study of Ad26.COV2.S vaccination and SARS-CoV-2 variants. As for the study in general: Vaccine-arm donor from the placebo-controlled COV1001 Ad26.COV2.S trial.

Sequenced by immunoSEQ multiplex PCR; TCRdb stores in-frame clones only, minus some. This table holds roughly 680,000 clones, roughly nine tenths found once. The receptor's source is a person aged 18-65 years who received the Ad26.COV2.S COVID-19 vaccine or a placebo. The V gene is TRBV19, the J gene TRBJ2-7; 10 bases line up with TRBD2. The material sequenced was peripheral blood, taken in a trial of Ad26.COV2.S vaccine versus placebo. CDR3 DNA sequence: TGTGCCAGTTCAGCGGGAGGGACTTACGAGCAGTACTTC. Protein: CASSAGGTYEQYF.